One and the same sample provided the 8 T cell receptor beta chains below, sequenced in a study of blood T cell repertoires in COVID-19 (dated by TCRdb to 2018 to 2020). The library came from the immunoSEQ multiplex PCR assay. The source is immuneACCESS, and TCRdb retained only in-frame sequences with V and J called. Part of the clones is not carried over; for the studies checked, unresolved V genes explain less than half of this, and the remainder is unexplained. Recorded for this sample are fewer than 200,000 clones; about 88% of them occurred a single time. The ten top clones hold about 7.3% of the sample. Sequencing was performed on PBMCs or T cells enriched from blood (not recorded which). Source of these receptors: a man aged 50 or older who had recovered from COVID-19.

The chain has TRBV5-1 and TRBJ1-4; 9 nucleotides match TRBD1. The CDR3 runs 15 residues. Per germline, CDR1 SGHRS and CDR2 YFSETQ. J lost 3 bases, V lost 5 bases, and 5 bases had no gene match. The CDR3 DNA reads TGCGCCAGCAGTACAGGGGGCTCGGCTAATGAAAAACTGTTTTTT. Protein: CASSTGGSANEKLFF.

V and J are TRBV5-1 and TRBJ1-3; possible D gene TRBD1, 6 bases. V was shortened by 2 bases and J by 0 bases, with 12 bases between the two germline ends. Germline V lookup: CDR1 SGHRS, CDR2 YFSETQ. This CDR3 comprises 16 residues. CDR3 sequence reads: CASSLGGAPSGNTIYF. The CDR3 bases are TGCGCCAGCAGCTTAGGGGGGGCCCCCTCTGGAAACACCATATATTTT.

The chain joins TRBV2 to TRBJ2-3; 13 bases are shared with TRBD2. Germline V gene lookup returns CDR1 SNHLY and CDR2 FYNNEI. J lost 0 bases, V lost 5 bases, and 2 bases had no gene match. The CDR3 length is 16 residues. CDR3 coding DNA: TGTGCCAGCAGTAAACTAGCGGGGGGGAGCACAGATACGCAGTATTTT. Protein sequence: CASSKLAGGSTDTQYF.

This chain joins TRBV7-9 and TRBJ2-3, with 10 nucleotides matching TRBD1. The CDR3 is made up of 16 amino acids. In germline, CDR1 is SEHNR, CDR2 FQNEAQ (reference sequence). Trimming at V came to 6 bases and at J to 5 bases, leaving 11 bases not matched to a gene. The DNA for the CDR3 is TGTGCCAGCAGACAAGACAGGGGGCTACACAGAGATACGCAGTATTTT. Its translation is CASRQDRGLHRDTQYF.

The rearrangement uses TRBV21-1 and TRBJ2-1; TRBD2, the table's D call, lacks a check against the DNA. TRBV21-1 is a recognized pseudogene. The CDR3 runs to 12 residues. DNA for the CDR3: TGTGCCAGCAGCAAAGCAGGGAGTGAGCAGTTCTTC. This codes for CASSKAGSEQFF.

The rearrangement links TRBV5-4 to TRBJ1-2, with D perhaps matching TRBD1 (5 bases). Germline V gene data show CDR1 as SGHNT and CDR2 as YYREEE (reference sequence). The CDR3 spans 16 residues. The V gene lost 4 bases and the J gene lost 8 bases, with 24 bases spanning the gap. The DNA for the CDR3 is TGTGCCAGCAGCCCGCGGTCGGGGGGGAAGGCACAGGGCTACACCTTC. This translates into CASSPRSGGKAQGYTF.

For the CDR3, the DNA is TGTGCCAGCAGCCAAGTGTTTTTGATCAGGGGAGATAATTCACCCCTCCACTTT. Its translation: CASSQVFLIRGDNSPLHF. The chain recombines TRBV3-1 (or the pseudogene TRBV3-2) with TRBJ1-6; D may be TRBD1 (6 bases). Looked up from germline, CDR1 is LGHDT and CDR2 is YNNKEL (reference sequence). Trimming cost V 1 base and J 5 bases, with 18 bases left between them. The CDR3 runs 18 residues.

The chain combines TRBV13 with TRBJ2-7, with 7 positions matching TRBD1. The CDR3 runs to 15 residues. Germline V lookup: CDR1 PRHDT, CDR2 FYEKMQ (reference sequence). The junction had 6 bases not matched to a gene; V was cut back by 2 bases and J by 2 bases. Written as DNA, the CDR3 is TGTGCCAGCAGCTTAATACGGACAGGCCCCTACGAGCAGTACTTC. Amino acids: CASSLIRTGPYEQYF.